A selection of T cell receptor beta chains follows, all from one sample in a study of response to subunit inactivated influenza vaccine. One entry per CDR3 protein results from TCRdb running MiXCR on the RT-PCR reads. The data show 590,000 or so distinct CDR3 sequences, about 15% seen once. Sequenced here: PBMCs from blood, sampled around two weeks before vaccination. The receptors stem from a middle-aged man who received an inactivated influenza vaccine. Each CDR3 is given with its conserved first and last residue. The order of the fields is J gene, D gene, clone size, V gene, CDR3 protein, CDR3 DNA. D genes are given only for firm matches. Part of the rows lack a size; the others show once, few, many or a class for expanded clones.

J gene: TRBJ1-5; D gene: .; clone size: few; V gene: TRBV6-2/TRBV6-3; CDR3 protein: CASRDNSNQPQHF; CDR3 DNA: TGTGCCAGCAGAGACAATTCCAATCAGCCCCAGCATTTT
J gene: TRBJ2-3; D gene: TRBD2; clone size: .; V gene: TRBV20-1; CDR3 protein: CSAGSASGRTDTQYF; CDR3 DNA: TGCAGTGCCGGGTCGGCTAGCGGTCGCACAGATACGCAGTATTTT
J gene: TRBJ1-1; D gene: TRBD1; clone size: .; V gene: TRBV5-1; CDR3 protein: CASSTGGYNTEAFF; CDR3 DNA: TGCGCCAGCAGTACAGGGGGGTACAACACTGAAGCTTTCTTT
J gene: TRBJ2-1; D gene: TRBD1; clone size: .; V gene: TRBV6-1; CDR3 protein: CASTIRGLGYNEQFF; CDR3 DNA: TGTGCCAGCACCATTAGGGGGCTAGGGTACAATGAGCAGTTCTTC
J gene: TRBJ2-3; D gene: .; clone size: .; V gene: TRBV5-6; CDR3 protein: CASSLVRYQGGDTQYF; CDR3 DNA: TGTGCCAGCAGCTTGGTTCGCTATCAAGGAGGGGATACGCAGTATTTT
J gene: TRBJ2-7; D gene: .; clone size: .; V gene: TRBV10-3; CDR3 protein: CATSGTPLYEQYF; CDR3 DNA: TGTGCCACCAGCGGGACACCTCTCTACGAGCAGTACTTC
J gene: TRBJ1-1; D gene: .; clone size: .; V gene: TRBV20-1; CDR3 protein: CSARSGPGEAFF; CDR3 DNA: TGCAGTGCTAGATCAGGCCCGGGTGAAGCTTTCTTT
J gene: TRBJ2-3; D gene: .; clone size: .; V gene: TRBV4-3; CDR3 protein: CASSQVHTGQDTQYF; CDR3 DNA: TGCGCCAGCAGCCAAGTTCATACAGGGCAAGATACGCAGTATTTT
J gene: TRBJ1-1; D gene: TRBD1; clone size: few; V gene: TRBV20-1; CDR3 protein: CSATNRGLNTEAFF; CDR3 DNA: TGCAGTGCTACGAACAGGGGGCTGAACACTGAAGCTTTCTTT
J gene: TRBJ2-3; D gene: .; clone size: few; V gene: TRBV4-2; CDR3 protein: CASSQSGQSTDTQYF; CDR3 DNA: TGTGCCAGCAGCCAATCGGGACAAAGCACAGATACGCAGTATTTT
J gene: TRBJ2-3; D gene: .; clone size: .; V gene: TRBV6-2/TRBV6-3; CDR3 protein: CASNLGGGDTQYF; CDR3 DNA: TGTGCCAGCAACCTGGGTGGGGGAGATACGCAGTATTTT
J gene: TRBJ2-1; D gene: .; clone size: few; V gene: TRBV12-3/TRBV12-4; CDR3 protein: CASSINPGWDNEQFF; CDR3 DNA: TGTGCCAGCTCAATCAACCCGGGGTGGGACAATGAGCAGTTCTTC
J gene: TRBJ2-7; D gene: .; clone size: .; V gene: TRBV5-1; CDR3 protein: CASSLAQATGSYEQYF; CDR3 DNA: TGCGCCAGCAGCTTGGCACAGGCCACTGGCTCCTACGAGCAGTACTTC
J gene: TRBJ1-5; D gene: .; clone size: .; V gene: TRBV6-5; CDR3 protein: CASSYSAPGVEGQPQHF; CDR3 DNA: TGTGCCAGCAGTTACTCGGCTCCAGGAGTAGAGGGACAGCCCCAGCATTTT
J gene: TRBJ1-4; D gene: .; clone size: .; V gene: TRBV12-3/TRBV12-4; CDR3 protein: CASSLRGNSEKLFF; CDR3 DNA: TGTGCCAGCAGTTTAAGGGGCAACTCTGAAAAACTGTTTTTT
J gene: TRBJ2-7; D gene: TRBD2; clone size: .; V gene: TRBV3-1; CDR3 protein: CASSQAPSTSAGEQYF; CDR3 DNA: TGTGCCAGCAGCCAAGCCCCCTCGACTAGCGCCGGCGAGCAGTACTTC
J gene: TRBJ2-2; D gene: .; clone size: few; V gene: TRBV7-3; CDR3 protein: CASSLKAGRELFF; CDR3 DNA: TGTGCCAGCAGCTTAAAGGCGGGGAGGGAGCTGTTTTTT
J gene: TRBJ1-2; D gene: .; clone size: .; V gene: TRBV7-2; CDR3 protein: CASSLVPQNYGYTF; CDR3 DNA: TGTGCCAGCAGCTTAGTTCCTCAAAACTATGGCTACACCTTC
J gene: TRBJ2-4; D gene: .; clone size: few; V gene: TRBV3-1; CDR3 protein: CASSPDRTNQYF; CDR3 DNA: TGTGCCAGCAGCCCAGACCGGACTAATCAGTACTTC
J gene: TRBJ1-4; D gene: .; clone size: many; V gene: TRBV9; CDR3 protein: CASSVDGTTNEKLFF; CDR3 DNA: TGTGCCAGCAGCGTAGACGGAACAACTAATGAAAAACTGTTTTTT
J gene: TRBJ1-3; D gene: .; clone size: few; V gene: TRBV5-6; CDR3 protein: CASSTPGYSGNTIYF; CDR3 DNA: TGTGCCAGCAGCACTCCGGGGTACTCTGGAAACACCATATATTTT
J gene: TRBJ2-2; D gene: TRBD2; clone size: few; V gene: TRBV5-5; CDR3 protein: CASSGMATSGGHTGELFF; CDR3 DNA: TGTGCCAGCAGCGGGATGGCGACTAGCGGGGGACACACCGGGGAGCTGTTTTTT